The clone carrying this TCR beta chain qualifies as medium-sized. The antigen is not known. These data originate in a study of T cells in Graves' hyperthyroidism and ophthalmopathy. Study-level results: The model predicted ophthalmopathy a median approximately six months before onset. A model using 13 V-J features told ophthalmopathy apart from stable hyperthyroidism. Blood held most thyroid clonotypes expanded above 0.001 frequency.

The CDR3 is 14 amino acids. V was pared by 5 bases and J by 6 bases, with 17 bases between. The germline V gene has CDR1 SNHLY and CDR2 FYNNEI. Exclusion criteria comprised uncontrolled infection, other autoimmune disease, pregnancy or lactation. Amplified TCR beta CDR3 regions derived from RNA transcripts. The study used the HTBI primer set for a first-round RT-PCR of the TCR CDR3. TCRdb reanalysed the multiplex PCR reads using MiXCR and keeps one entry per CDR3 protein. Here the sample spans tens of thousands of distinct CDR3 sequences, roughly 52% being singletons. The chain has TRBV2 and TRBJ2-7; D tentatively reads TRBD1 or TRBD2 (6 bases each). The sample consisted of blood. The sequence was obtained from a woman aged 25 to 39 with Graves' ophthalmopathy. DNA of the CDR3: TGTGCCAGCAGTCTCCCTTTAGGGGGGCCCGAGCAGTACTTC. Residues: CASSLPLGGPEQYF. The whole variable domain, filled in from reference TRBV2 and TRBJ2-7, reads EPEVTQTPSHQVTQMGQEVILRCVPISNHLYFYWYRQILGQKVEFLVSFYNNEISEKSEIFDDQFSVERPDGSNFTLKIRSTKLEDSAMYFCASSLPLGGPEQYFGPGTRLTVT.